The T cell receptor (beta chain) described here comes from a study of blood T cells in healthy people across ages. Primers used in a second PCR of about 7 to 12 cycles were a sample-barcoded 5' primer and a J-beta primer mix. TCRdb reanalysed the 5' RACE reads using MiXCR and keeps one entry per CDR3 protein. The data hold 550,000 to 800,000 distinct CDR3 sequences, with roughly 20% observed a single time. Germline loops: CDR1 SGHTA, CDR2 FQGTGA. Trimming left V 8 bases short and J 3 bases short, with 16 bases between. The CDR3 contains 15 residues. This clonotype was obtained from a man in his 70s in good health. The gene calls are TRBV7-3 and TRBJ2-2, with D possibly being TRBD1 (5 bases). Material: blood. Written as DNA, the CDR3 is TGTGCCAGCTCCGCGTCGGGCAGGGACACCGGGGAGCTGTTTTTT. It yields the protein CASSASGRDTGELFF.